These 24 T cell receptor beta chains were all obtained from the same sample, sequenced in a study of vaccination and CD4 T cells after COVID-19 (dated by TCRdb to between 2021 and 2023). Sample treatment or condition, as interpreted from the label and publication: approximately 11-day PBMC culture with coronavirus spike peptide pools or control peptides (ViraFEST assay). Libraries were prepared through PCR. This sample was sequenced with an Illumina iSeq 100. TCR sequencing of DNA from cultured CD4+ T cells used the Oncomine TCR Beta short-read assay at the Johns Hopkins FTIC core. TCRdb's own reprocessing of the public reads used fastp at Q25 and MiXCR and kept productive beta chains. Identical CDR3 protein sequences are pooled into one entry, listed with their most common genes and DNA. The sample has 15,000 to 20,000 distinct CDR3 sequences on record, around 80% of them singletons. The leading ten clones occupy roughly 15% of the sample.

The antigens of these receptors remain unknown. Sample: CD4+ T cells from blood, cultured in vitro, taken after SARS-CoV-2 vaccination. Every receptor here comes from a human donor who received a COVID-19 vaccine.

The chain has TRBV20-1 and TRBJ1-2, with a weak D call TRBD1 (5 bases). The CDR3 sequence is 15 residues long. Germline CDR1 DFQATT, CDR2 SNEGSKA (reference sequence). Trimming left V 5 bases short and J 1 base short, with 17 bases between. The DNA for the CDR3 is TGCAGTGCTCATAATGGCGGGACCCTTAACTATGGCTACACCTTC. Encoded protein: CSAHNGGTLNYGYTF.

The chain employs TRBV7-2 and TRBJ1-3, with D unclear. CDR1 and CDR2 (germline): SGHTA, FQGNSA. The CDR3 loop spans 14 amino acids. V lost 1 base, J lost 4 bases, and 8 bases lay in between. In nucleotides, the CDR3 is TGTGCCAGCAGCTTAGGGCAGGACGGAAACACCATATATTTT. Its protein is CASSLGQDGNTIYF.

The rearrangement uses TRBV20-1 and TRBJ2-4; tentatively, D is TRBD2 (5 bases). V was shortened by 5 bases and J by 2 bases, with 13 bases between the two germline ends. The CDR3 sequence is 14 residues long. The V gene's germline CDR1 is DFQATT and CDR2 SNEGSKA (reference sequence). Written as DNA, the CDR3 is TGCAGTGCTGGGGAGACTAAGCCCAAAAACATTCAGTACTTC. Protein product: CSAGETKPKNIQYF.

The chain uses TRBV27 and TRBJ1-1; D is ambiguous. Germline-derived CDR1 and CDR2 are MNHEY and SMNVEV (reference sequence). The CDR3 sequence is 13 residues long. The V end lost 4 bases, the J end lost 7 bases, and 13 bases lay between the germline ends. This CDR3 reads CASSSQVAGEAFF. The CDR3 DNA is TGTGCCAGCAGTTCCCAGGTCGCGGGTGAAGCTTTCTTT.

In nucleotides, the CDR3 is TGTGCCAGCAGCTTGCAGGGGGTGGGGAACACTGAAGCTTTCTTT. Amino acids: CASSLQGVGNTEAFF. The chain combines TRBV5-4 with TRBJ1-1; the match to TRBD1 covers 7 bases. The J segment lost 1 base and the V segment lost 1 base, leaving 4 bases of the junction unmatched. Germline-derived CDR1 and CDR2 are SGHNT and YYREEE (reference sequence). This CDR3 region has 15 residues.

For this clonotype: One end of the junction fails to match germline, which may point to a read error. The V call is TRBV2, the J call TRBJ2-3; D is uncertain. Germline CDR1 is SNHLY and CDR2 is FYNNEI. CDR3 length: 13 residues. The CDR3 DNA follows: TGTGCCGGCAGAACCGATAGCACAGATACGCAGTATTTT. As protein: CAGRTDSTDTQYF. The variable domain in full, with the rest retrieved from reference TRBV2 and TRBJ2-3, is EPEVTQTPSHQVTQMGQEVILRCVPISNHLYFYWYRQILGQKVEFLVSFYNNEISEKSEIFDDQFSVERPDGSNFTLKIRSTKLEDSAMYFCAGRTDSTDTQYFGPGTRLTVL.

V is TRBV19 and J is TRBJ1-2, with D maybe TRBD1 (5 bases). The CDR3 runs to 15 residues. Germline CDR1 reads LNHDA; CDR2 reads SQIVND (reference sequence). V lost 3 bases and J 6 bases, leaving 17 bases between the germline ends. The chain's CDR3 is CASSMRQGIRHGYTF. CDR3 sequence (DNA): TGTGCCAGTAGTATGAGGCAGGGAATACGCCATGGCTACACCTTC.

The V call is TRBV24-1, the J call TRBJ1-2, with TRBD1 as a possible D gene (5 bases). V lost 3 bases and J lost 5, with 12 bases in between. Germline CDR1 is KGHDR and CDR2 is SFDVKD. The CDR3 loop spans 14 amino acids. CDR3 DNA sequence: TGTGCCACCAGTGATCCCGGGACCGGGTATGGCTACACCTTC. Protein sequence: CATSDPGTGYGYTF.

The chain carries TRBV24-1 and TRBJ2-3, with D perhaps given as TRBD1 or TRBD2 (5 bases each). Trimming cost V 2 bases and J 2 bases, with 10 bases left between them. The CDR3 length is 15 residues. Germline V gene data show CDR1 as KGHDR and CDR2 as SFDVKD. In DNA, the CDR3 is TGTGCCACCAGTGATTCGGGGACGGTCACAGATACGCAGTATTTT. Protein: CATSDSGTVTDTQYF.

The rearrangement links TRBV12-3 or TRBV12-4 to TRBJ1-2; D gene uncertain. This CDR3 has 14 residues. V shed 6 bases and J shed 7 bases, with 18 bases lying between them. CDR3 DNA: TGTGCCAGCAGCCATAAGAGACTGCAGAGTGGCTACACCTTC. Amino acids: CASSHKRLQSGYTF.

The chain carries TRBV30 and TRBJ1-2, with 8 bases lining up with TRBD1. The germline CDR1 and CDR2 sequences are GTSNPN and SVGIG (reference sequence). V lost 4 bases and J lost 4; bases outside the gene matches: 5. CDR3 length equals 13 residues. The CDR3 loop is CAWTKTGVYGYTF. The CDR3 region has the DNA TGTGCCTGGACCAAGACAGGGGTCTATGGCTACACCTTC.

The chain recombines TRBV20-1 with TRBJ1-5; D gene uncertain. The ends were cut back, 5 bases at V and 5 bases at J, with 13 bases in the middle. The length of the CDR3 is 13 residues. The germline CDR1 and CDR2 sequences are DFQATT and SNEGSKA (reference sequence). The chain's CDR3 is CSAPGGRDQPQHF. DNA of the CDR3: TGCAGTGCTCCTGGTGGGCGCGATCAGCCCCAGCATTTT.

The V gene is TRBV7-2, the J gene TRBJ1-1; a weak D match, TRBD1 (5 bases). The CDR3 sequence is 14 residues long. The V and J ends lost 2 bases and 3 bases respectively, with 10 bases between them. Germline-derived CDR1 and CDR2 are SGHTA and FQGNSA. CDR3 residues: CASSLQGLDTEAFF. The DNA of the CDR3 is TGTGCCAGCAGCTTACAGGGTTTGGACACTGAAGCTTTCTTT.

Of note for this clonotype: At one end, the junction sequence differs from germline, possibly due to a read error. The V gene is TRBV5-1, the J gene TRBJ1-2; 11 bases are shared with TRBD1. From germline, CDR1 is SGHRS and CDR2 YFSETQ. This CDR3 is built from 14 residues. For the CDR3, the DNA is TGCGCCAGCAGCAGGAGTTCGGGACAGGGGGTCCCATCATTC. Its protein product is CASSRSSGQGVPSF. The full variable domain, with the rest looked up from reference TRBV5-1 and TRBJ1-2, is KAGVTQTPRYLIKTRGQQVTLSCSPISGHRSVSWYQQTPGQGLQFLFEYFSETQRNKGNFPGRFSGRQFSNSRSEMNVSTLELGDSALYLCASSRSSGQGVPSFGSGTRLTVV.

Relative to its sample, this clonotype is large. V is TRBV10-3 and J is TRBJ1-1; TRBD1 matches 7 bases. The germline V gene has CDR1 ENHRY and CDR2 SYGVKD. V gave up 2 bases and J gave up 0 bases; unmatched junction bases: 6. The CDR3 is 16 amino acids. This CDR3 is CAISEGFGQVNTEAFF. The CDR3 DNA follows: TGTGCCATCAGTGAGGGTTTTGGACAGGTGAACACTGAAGCTTTCTTT.

The V call is TRBV9, the J call TRBJ2-2; D possibly corresponds to TRBD2 (6 bases). Germline assignment: CDR1 SGDLS and CDR2 YYNGEE. CDR3 length: 16 residues. Trimming removed 0 bases from V and 2 bases from J, with 11 bases in between. In nucleotides, the CDR3 is TGTGCCAGCAGCGTAGTAGATAGCGGAAACACCGGGGAGCTGTTTTTT. Its translation is CASSVVDSGNTGELFF. Full variable domain (rest looked up from reference TRBV9 and TRBJ2-2): DSGVTQTPKHLITATGQRVTLRCSPRSGDLSVYWYQQSLDQGLQFLIQYYNGEERAKGNILERFSAQQFPDLHSELNLSSLELGDSALYFCASSVVDSGNTGELFFGEGSRLTVL.

Turning to this clonotype: The DNA is left out, because the CDR3 cannot be placed on it with certainty; the CDR3 is given as TCRdb lists it. V usage is TRBV7-3 and J usage is TRBJ1-2. Germline lookup yields CDR1 SGHTA and CDR2 FQGTGA. A total of 24 residues make up the CDR3, ends included. The CDR3 reads CASSLSGGAGANVLTFGAGYGYTF.

This sequence joins TRBV20-1 and TRBJ1-1; D may be TRBD1 (5 bases). This CDR3 is 10 amino acids long. The V end lost 5 bases, the J end lost 8 bases, and 9 bases lay between the germline ends. The V gene's germline CDR1 is DFQATT and CDR2 SNEGSKA (reference sequence). CDR3 region: CSAARGEAFF. CDR3 nucleotides: TGCAGTGCTGCCCGGGGGGAAGCTTTCTTT.

The chain employs TRBV4-1 and TRBJ2-3; perhaps TRBD1 as D (5 bases). The CDR3 length is 16 residues. The V end was cut by 0 bases, the J end by 4 bases, with 14 bases between. In germline, CDR1 is MGHRA, CDR2 YSYEKL. CDR3: CASSQEGSQGADTQYF. As DNA, the CDR3 is TGCGCCAGCAGCCAAGAAGGAAGTCAGGGCGCAGATACGCAGTATTTT.

The chain employs TRBV10-1 and TRBJ1-3; tentatively, D is TRBD1 (5 bases). Germline V gene sequence: CDR1 WNHNN, CDR2 SYGVQD (reference sequence). The V end lost 3 bases, the J end lost 11 bases, and 14 bases lay between the germline ends. The CDR3 runs to 13 residues. The CDR3 coding sequence is TGCGCCAGCAGTGATGGGGCAGGGCGGGCCATATATTTT. It specifies CASSDGAGRAIYF.

This chain connects TRBV5-1 to TRBJ2-7, with 10 positions matching TRBD1. The CDR3 spans 16 residues. The germline V gene encodes CDR1 SGHRS and CDR2 YFSETQ. J was trimmed by 2 bases and V by 0 bases; bases with no gene match: 5. In DNA, the CDR3 is TGCGCCAGCAGCTTGGGCTTGGGACAGGGGACCTACGAGCAGTACTTC. This codes for CASSLGLGQGTYEQYF.

The chain combines TRBV7-9 with TRBJ1-1; a weak D match, TRBD1 (5 bases). The CDR3 loop spans 16 amino acids. The germline gives CDR1 SEHNR, CDR2 FQNEAQ (reference sequence). Trimming shortened V by 1 base and J by 4 bases, and 16 bases separated the two germline ends. The CDR3 DNA reads as TGTGCCAGCAGCTTAGGAGGAGGGGCGGGAGGCACTGAAGCTTTCTTT. Its protein product is CASSLGGGAGGTEAFF.

The V gene is TRBV10-3, the J gene TRBJ2-7; 10 bases fit TRBD1. The CDR3 consists of 13 residues. In germline, CDR1 is ENHRY, CDR2 SYGVKD. V gave up 5 bases and J gave up 4 bases; unmatched junction bases: 2. The CDR3 region has the DNA TGTGCCATCAGTAGACAGGGGGCGTACGAGCAGTACTTC. Protein product: CAISRQGAYEQYF.

This clonotype appeared a few times. The rearrangement uses TRBV6-5 and TRBJ1-2; 8 bases are a match to TRBD1. The CDR3 is made up of 15 amino acids. Germline assignment: CDR1 MNHEY and CDR2 SVGAGI. The J segment lost 7 bases and the V segment lost 0 bases, leaving 7 bases of the junction unmatched. The CDR3 spells CASSYSTQGVGGYTF. CDR3 nucleotides: TGTGCCAGCAGTTACTCGACACAGGGGGTCGGTGGCTACACCTTC.